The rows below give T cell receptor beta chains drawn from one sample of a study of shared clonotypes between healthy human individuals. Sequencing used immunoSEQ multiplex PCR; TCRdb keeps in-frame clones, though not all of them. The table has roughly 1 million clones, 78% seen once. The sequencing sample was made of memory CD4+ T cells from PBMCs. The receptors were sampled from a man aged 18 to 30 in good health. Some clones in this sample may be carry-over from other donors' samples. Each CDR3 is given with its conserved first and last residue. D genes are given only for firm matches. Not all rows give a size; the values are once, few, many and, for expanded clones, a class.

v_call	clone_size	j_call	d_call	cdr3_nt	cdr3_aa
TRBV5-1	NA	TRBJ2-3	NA	TGCGCCAGCAGCTTGGGGCCACTAGTAGCAGATACGCAGTATTTT	CASSLGPLVADTQYF
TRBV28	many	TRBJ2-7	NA	TGTGCCAGTTCCGGGACTCCTACCTACGAGCAGTACTTC	CASSGTPTYEQYF
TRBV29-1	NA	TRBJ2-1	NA	TGCAGCGTTGAAGTTCCCCTGGTCCTCAATGAGCAGTTCTTC	CSVEVPLVLNEQFF
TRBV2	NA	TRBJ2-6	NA	TGTGCCAGCACCCCAGGACAAACTGGGGCCAACGTCCTGACTTTC	CASTPGQTGANVLTF
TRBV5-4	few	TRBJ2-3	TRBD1	TGTGCCAGCAGACGGACAGGGACAGCGGCTACGCAGTATTTT	CASRRTGTAATQYF
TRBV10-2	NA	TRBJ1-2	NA	TGCGCCAGCAGCCCAAGGACAGTAGCTAACTATGGCTACACCTTC	CASSPRTVANYGYTF
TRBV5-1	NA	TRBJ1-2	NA	TGCGCCAGCAGCCGGGCCCCAGGGTGGCAGGATGGCTACACCTTC	CASSRAPGWQDGYTF
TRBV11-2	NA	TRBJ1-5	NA	TGTGCCAGCAGCGACGGACAGCCTGGACAGCCCCAGCATTTT	CASSDGQPGQPQHF
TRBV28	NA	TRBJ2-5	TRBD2	TGTGCCAGCAGACTCCTACTAGCGGGGGGGGCGGAGACCCAGTACTTC	CASRLLLAGGAETQYF
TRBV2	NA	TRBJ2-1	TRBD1	TGTGCCTGCATCGGACAGGGCTACAATGAGCAGTTCTTC	CACIGQGYNEQFF